The 29 T cell receptor beta chains in this list originate from one sample, sequenced in a study of T cell responses to AZD1222 COVID-19 vaccine. Clones were sequenced by immunoSEQ multiplex PCR, and TCRdb holds only the in-frame ones, with some missing. The sample consists of 100,000 to 150,000 clones, about nine tenths of them appearing once. The source material was peripheral blood, sampled 28 days after the second AZD1222 dose. The receptors here all came from an adult who received the AZD1222 COVID-19 vaccine.

The chain combines TRBV6-5 with TRBJ1-1; the D is unclear. Germline-derived CDR1 and CDR2 are MNHEY and SVGAGI. V was cut by 0 bases and J by 8 bases, with 10 bases left in between. CDR3 length equals 13 residues. The CDR3 DNA reads TGTGCCAGCAGTTACTCGGAGGGAGACGAAGCTTTCTTT. Translated: CASSYSEGDEAFF.

V usage is TRBV7-9 and J usage is TRBJ2-7; no clear D. CDR3 length: 13 amino acids. CDR1 and CDR2 (germline): SEHNR, FQNEAQ (reference sequence). With 3 bases removed from V and 3 bases from J, the gap between germline ends came to 9 bases. The CDR3 coding sequence is TGTGCCAGCAGCTTCGACACCCTCTACGAGCAGTACTTC. Protein product: CASSFDTLYEQYF.

This clone was counted between two and nine times. The V gene is TRBV5-1, the J gene TRBJ2-7, with D perhaps matching TRBD1 (5 bases). The ends were cut back, 0 bases at V and 2 bases at J, with 9 bases in the middle. CDR1 and CDR2 (germline): SGHRS, YFSETQ. This CDR3 region has 14 residues. CDR3 residues: CASSLDIRAYEQYF. The CDR3 coding sequence is TGCGCCAGCAGCTTGGACATCAGGGCCTACGAGCAGTACTTC.

V gene TRBV14 combines with J gene TRBJ2-2; D not certain. Germline lookup yields CDR1 SGHDN and CDR2 FVKESK. The CDR3 extends over 13 amino acids. V was shortened by 3 bases and J by 4 bases, with 6 bases between the two germline ends. The chain's CDR3 is CASSQSITGELFF. The CDR3 DNA sequence: TGTGCCAGCAGCCAGAGTATCACCGGGGAGCTGTTTTTT.

The chain links TRBV4-2 to TRBJ1-5; tentative D call: TRBD1 (6 bases). The germline gives CDR1 LGHNA, CDR2 YNFKEQ. V lost 3 bases and J 6 bases, leaving 15 bases between the germline ends. The CDR3 runs to 15 residues. This CDR3 is CASSQIQGGGQPQHF. The DNA for the CDR3 is TGTGCCAGCAGCCAGATCCAGGGAGGGGGTCAGCCCCAGCATTTT.

The rearrangement joins TRBV7-9 to TRBJ2-1; 11 bases are shared with TRBD2. This CDR3 is built from 19 residues. The V gene's germline CDR1 is SEHNR and CDR2 FQNEAQ (reference sequence). Trimming at V came to 4 bases and at J to 12 bases, leaving 23 bases not matched to a gene. CDR3 residues: CASSSPVELAGAPLDRQFF. CDR3 nucleotide sequence: TGTGCCAGCAGCTCCCCGGTAGAACTAGCGGGAGCGCCCCTTGATAGGCAGTTCTTC.

The V call is TRBV20-1, the J call TRBJ2-7; maybe TRBD1 (5 bases). Deletions cut 2 bases from V and 3 bases from J, with 5 bases between. The germline V gene has CDR1 DFQATT and CDR2 SNEGSKA (reference sequence). The CDR3 loop spans 11 amino acids. The CDR3 coding sequence is TGCAGTGCTAGACAGGGCTACGAGCAGTACTTC. Translating it yields CSARQGYEQYF.

The V and J genes are TRBV27 and TRBJ1-1; D gene unclear. Trimming left V 3 bases short and J 3 bases short, with 14 bases between. The CDR3 spans 15 residues. Looked up from germline, CDR1 is MNHEY and CDR2 is SMNVEV (reference sequence). The CDR3 nucleotides are TGTGCCAGCAGTTTCTTAGATGGGAGAGACACTGAAGCTTTCTTT. Residues: CASSFLDGRDTEAFF.

V gene TRBV7-9 combines with J gene TRBJ1-1; D remains ambiguous. The length of the CDR3 is 12 residues. CDR1 SEHNR and CDR2 FQNEAQ come from the germline V gene (reference sequence). The germline V and J ends were trimmed by 5 bases and 10 bases, with 14 bases remaining between them. The CDR3 DNA sequence: TGTGCCAGCAGCCCCGAGGCGGGTTCAGCTTTCTTT. This codes for CASSPEAGSAFF.

The chain combines TRBV3-1 (or the pseudogene TRBV3-2) with TRBJ2-7; D is tentatively TRBD1 or TRBD2 (5 bases each). Germline CDR1 reads LGHDT; CDR2 reads YNNKEL (reference sequence). Deletions cut 2 bases from V and 8 bases from J, with 10 bases between. CDR3 length: 12 amino acids. CDR3 amino acids: CASSQPEGKQYF. As DNA, the CDR3 is TGTGCCAGCAGCCAACCAGAGGGGAAGCAGTACTTC.

This clone came up a few times. This rearrangement joins TRBV9 to TRBJ1-6; D perhaps matches TRBD1 (6 bases). This CDR3 region has 14 residues. Trimming removed 3 bases from V and 6 bases from J, with 10 bases in between. CDR1 SGDLS and CDR2 YYNGEE come from the germline V gene. This CDR3 is CASSAGHTNSPLHF. CDR3 coding DNA: TGTGCCAGCAGCGCGGGACACACTAATTCACCCCTCCACTTT.

This chain uses TRBV3-1 (or the pseudogene TRBV3-2) with TRBJ1-2; 8 nucleotides agree with TRBD1. V lost 4 bases, J lost 3 bases, and 4 bases stayed unmatched. The CDR3 sequence is 14 residues long. Per the germline V gene, CDR1 is LGHDT and CDR2 is YNNKEL (reference sequence). Here the CDR3 reads CASSLRQGYYGYTF. The CDR3 coding sequence is TGTGCCAGCAGCCTCCGACAGGGGTACTATGGCTACACCTTC.

The rearrangement links TRBV5-6 to TRBJ2-7; 8 bases fit TRBD1. With V trimmed by 2 bases and J by 5 bases, 3 bases remained unmatched. Germline assignment: CDR1 SGHDT and CDR2 YYEEEE. CDR3 length: 13 amino acids. As DNA, the CDR3 is TGTGCCAGCAGCTTTGGACAGGGTAACGAGCAGTACTTC. It specifies CASSFGQGNEQYF.

The chain is built from TRBV19 and TRBJ1-5; D is unclear. Germline V lookup: CDR1 LNHDA, CDR2 SQIVND (reference sequence). There are 15 residues in the CDR3. V gave up 4 bases and J gave up 0 bases, with 10 bases separating them. The CDR3 spells CASSNTGYSNQPQHF. CDR3 bases: TGTGCCAGTAGTAATACGGGCTATAGCAATCAGCCCCAGCATTTT. Looking up the rest from reference TRBV19 and TRBJ1-5 gives the full variable domain: DGGITQSPKYLFRKEGQNVTLSCEQNLNHDAMYWYRQDPGQGLRLIYYSQIVNDFQKGDIAEGYSVSREKKESFPLTVTSAQKNPTAFYLCASSNTGYSNQPQHFGDGTRLSIL.

The rearrangement links TRBV19 to TRBJ1-5; D is ambiguous. The CDR3 is 14 residues long. CDR1 is LNHDA and CDR2 is SQIVND in the germline V gene (reference sequence). V lost 2 bases and J 6 bases, leaving 11 bases between the germline ends. CDR3 sequence (DNA): TGTGCCAGTAGTATAAGCCGGTTAGGTCAGCCCCAGCATTTT. Translation: CASSISRLGQPQHF.

This rearrangement joins TRBV5-1 to TRBJ2-3, with D possibly matching TRBD2 (5 bases). The CDR3 contains 15 residues. The germline V gene encodes CDR1 SGHRS and CDR2 YFSETQ. V was trimmed by 2 bases and J by 3 bases, leaving 13 bases between them. The CDR3 bases are TGCGCCAGCAGCTTCCCGGAGGATGGAACAGATACGCAGTATTTT. It codes for CASSFPEDGTDTQYF.

This clone has just one count. The V and J genes are TRBV7-9 and TRBJ2-3; D uncertain. CDR1 is SEHNR, CDR2 FQNEAQ, per germline (reference sequence). This CDR3 comprises 13 residues. V shed 5 bases and J shed 4 bases, with 10 bases lying between them. The DNA for the CDR3 is TGTGCCAGCAGCCCCGGGCACCCAGATACGCAGTATTTT. Its protein is CASSPGHPDTQYF.

The CDR3 coding sequence is TGCGCCAGCAAACAGGAGAATGAAAAACTGTTTTTT. This translates into CASKQENEKLFF. The V call is TRBV5-1, the J call TRBJ1-4, with a weak D call TRBD1 (5 bases). The ends were cut back, 6 bases at V and 5 bases at J, with 8 bases in the middle. This CDR3 is built from 12 residues. Per the germline V gene, CDR1 is SGHRS and CDR2 is YFSETQ.

V is TRBV24-1 and J is TRBJ2-1; 8 bases align to TRBD1. V was pared by 2 bases and J by 0 bases, with 8 bases of the junction left unmatched. Germline V gene lookup returns CDR1 KGHDR and CDR2 SFDVKD. The CDR3 spans 18 residues. CDR3: CATSDSGQGRSSYNEQFF. The CDR3 DNA follows: TGTGCCACCAGTGATTCCGGACAGGGCCGTAGCTCCTACAATGAGCAGTTCTTC.

By proportion, this clone is large (0.1 to 1%). This chain links TRBV10-3 with TRBJ2-1, with 9 bases matching TRBD1. V lost 7 bases to trimming and J lost 10 bases; unmatched junction nucleotides: 11. The V gene's germline CDR1 is ENHRY and CDR2 SYGVKD. The length of the CDR3 is 14 residues. The DNA of the CDR3 is TGTGCCATCACCCGGACAGGGGAGACCGAAGAGCAGTTCTTC. Its protein product is CAITRTGETEEQFF.

This chain links TRBV3-1 (or the pseudogene TRBV3-2) with TRBJ2-5; 10 bases fit TRBD2. The germline CDR1 and CDR2 sequences are LGHDT and YNNKEL (reference sequence). This CDR3 is 17 amino acids long. J was trimmed by 0 bases and V by 4 bases; bases with no gene match: 8. The CDR3 nucleotides are TGTGCCAGCAGCCTGCCAGGACTAGCGGCGTACCAAGAGACCCAGTACTTC. This codes for CASSLPGLAAYQETQYF.

CDR3 protein: CSAEGNEKLFF. As DNA, the CDR3 is TGCAGTGCTGAGGGGAATGAAAAACTGTTTTTT. The chain joins TRBV20-1 to TRBJ1-4, with D perhaps matching TRBD1 (5 bases). Trimming pared 5 bases from V and 5 bases from J, leaving 6 bases between. CDR3 size: 11 residues. Germline V gene sequence: CDR1 DFQATT, CDR2 SNEGSKA (reference sequence).

The chain combines TRBV18 with TRBJ2-7; D uncertain. V was shortened by 4 bases and J by 7 bases, with 14 bases between the two germline ends. Germline V CDR1 and CDR2: KGHSH, LQKENI. This CDR3 contains 13 residues. The CDR3 loop reads CASSLAGPTEQYF. In DNA form, the CDR3 reads TGTGCCAGCTCACTCGCCGGGCCTACGGAGCAGTACTTC.

V is TRBV5-4 and J is TRBJ1-2; D unclear. The germline V and J ends were trimmed by 4 bases and 5 bases, with 18 bases remaining between them. The CDR3 consists of 15 residues. Germline V CDR1 and CDR2: SGHNT, YYREEE (reference sequence). The CDR3 DNA reads as TGTGCCAGCAGCAAAGACGCGGACGGGGATTATGGCTACACCTTC. It translates to CASSKDADGDYGYTF.

This clone was counted between two and nine times. The chain has TRBV6-5 and TRBJ1-2, with 7 bases fitting TRBD1. J gave up 2 bases and V 5 bases, and 5 bases lay outside the gene matches. CDR3 size: 14 residues. CDR1 and CDR2 from the germline V gene are MNHEY and SVGAGI. Here the CDR3 reads CASSPPGQNYGYTF. The CDR3 DNA reads TGTGCCAGCAGTCCCCCGGGACAGAACTATGGCTACACCTTC.

This chain uses TRBV27 with TRBJ1-2; 7 nucleotides line up with TRBD1. Germline CDR1 MNHEY, CDR2 SMNVEV (reference sequence). The CDR3 has 17 residues. V was pared by 5 bases and J by 2 bases, with 14 bases of the junction left unmatched. The CDR3 coding sequence is TGTGCCAGCAGTCACAACAACAGGGGTTCTAGGAACTATGGCTACACCTTC. Translation: CASSHNNRGSRNYGYTF.

This chain uses TRBV3-1 (or the pseudogene TRBV3-2) with TRBJ2-3; D unresolved. This CDR3 has 12 residues. Looked up from germline, CDR1 is LGHDT and CDR2 is YNNKEL (reference sequence). V lost 1 base to trimming and J lost 6 bases, with 5 bases between them. CDR3 loop: CASSQGRDTQYF. CDR3 bases: TGTGCCAGCAGCCAAGGGCGTGATACGCAGTATTTT.

This chain uses TRBV3-1 (or the pseudogene TRBV3-2) with TRBJ1-2, with TRBD1 identical over 10 bases. The CDR3 sequence is 15 residues long. The ends lost 1 base at V and 4 bases at J; junction bases unmatched: 3. Germline V gene lookup returns CDR1 LGHDT and CDR2 YNNKEL (reference sequence). The DNA for the CDR3 is TGTGCCAGCAGCCAAGCTGACAGGGGGCTCTATGGCTACACCTTC. Its protein product is CASSQADRGLYGYTF.

The J gene is TRBJ2-1, the V gene TRBV6-6; a possible D gene is TRBD2 (6 bases). The CDR3 consists of 13 residues. The V gene lost 6 bases and the J gene lost 5 bases, with 11 bases spanning the gap. The germline gives CDR1 MNHNY, CDR2 SVGAGI (reference sequence). The chain's CDR3 is CASSLTSNNEQFF. In DNA form, the CDR3 reads TGTGCCAGCAGCCTAACTAGCAACAATGAGCAGTTCTTC.